The 17 T cell receptor beta chains presented below share a single source sample, sequenced in a study of CD8+CD57+ T cells in acquired aplastic anemia. Genomic DNA constituted the template upon which TCR beta VDJ and CDR3 profiling was performed. One entry per CDR3 protein, called by TCRdb with MiXCR from the reads. The top ten hold approximately 3.9% of the sample, which has about 420,000 distinct CDR3 sequences, approximately 70% seen once. Sequenced sample: sorted CD4+, CD8+, or CD8+CD57+ T cells (not recorded which) from PBMCs. The receptors come from a human donor in good health, serving as a control.

Regarding this clonotype: One end of the junction does not line up with germline, which may come from a read error. As DNA, the CDR3 is TGCAGCGCTAGTCCTACCCCGGACGATCATGGCTACACCTTC. This translates into CSASPTPDDHGYTF. The chain combines TRBV20-1 with TRBJ1-2; D is unresolved. Per the germline V gene, CDR1 is DFQATT and CDR2 is SNEGSKA (reference sequence). The CDR3 length is 14 residues.

With respect to this clonotype: The conserved final phenylalanine or tryptophan is absent from the CDR3, which likely points to a read error. It is unclear where the CDR3 begins or ends on the DNA, so no DNA is shown, and the CDR3 is as TCRdb lists it. The rearrangement joins TRBV2 to TRBJ2-5; the table's D call, TRBD1, has no DNA check behind it. The CDR3 totals 16 residues, both ends included. CDR1 and CDR2 (germline): SNHLY, FYNNEI. This CDR3 reads CASSVFSVRDRGLQQY.

The chain combines TRBV7-2 with TRBJ2-1, with D possibly TRBD1 on 6 matching bases. This CDR3 is built from 17 residues. CDR1 is SGHTA, CDR2 FQGNSA, per germline. The V end was cut by 3 bases, the J end by 8 bases, with 23 bases between. The CDR3 bases are TGTGCCAGCAGCTTGGTAGGGGGTCTAGCCGGGCAGTATGAGCAGTTCTTC. Translated: CASSLVGGLAGQYEQFF.

This chain connects TRBV12-5 to TRBJ2-3; D gene unclear. The CDR3 is 16 amino acids. Trimming took off 3 bases at V and 11 bases at J, with 24 bases between the two ends. Germline CDR1 and CDR2: LGHNT and FRNRAP. CDR3 residues: CASGFPPGGGQWMQYF. The DNA of the CDR3 is TGTGCTAGTGGTTTTCCCCCGGGCGGCGGTCAGTGGATGCAGTATTTT.

A note on this clonotype: Likely a read error: the CDR3 ends without its conserved phenylalanine or tryptophan. The chain links TRBV7-2 to TRBJ2-7; D gene unclear. V gave up 5 bases and J gave up 8 bases, with 16 bases separating them. Germline CDR1 SGHTA, CDR2 FQGNSA. The CDR3 consists of 13 residues. In nucleotides, the CDR3 is TGTGCCAGCAGCCTAGGTTGGTGGTATCAGCAGTACCAT. This sequence encodes CASSLGWWYQQYH.

V and J are TRBV27 and TRBJ2-3; D ambiguous. The V gene lost 8 bases and the J gene lost 1 base, with 13 bases spanning the gap. CDR3 length equals 14 residues. Germline V gene lookup returns CDR1 MNHEY and CDR2 SMNVEV (reference sequence). The CDR3 is CASFRRLGTDTQYF. The CDR3, as DNA: TGTGCCAGCTTCCGCAGGCTAGGCACAGATACGCAGTATTTT.

This clonotype was observed a handful of times. The chain couples TRBV29-1 to TRBJ2-2; D is uncertain. This CDR3 has 12 residues. Trimming removed 7 bases from V and 6 bases from J, with 12 bases in between. Germline V gene lookup returns CDR1 SQVTM and CDR2 ANQGSEA. The CDR3 region has the DNA TGCAGCGCCGCACTTCGACCCGGGGAGCTGTTTTTT. Residues: CSAALRPGELFF.

Many counts were recorded for this clonotype. The chain has TRBV6-6 and TRBJ2-5; D is unresolved. Trimming stripped 0 bases from V and 5 bases from J, with 4 bases between. The CDR3 loop spans 12 amino acids. The germline V gene has CDR1 MNHNY and CDR2 SVGAGI (reference sequence). CDR3 nucleotide sequence: TGTGCCAGCAGTTACTCAGGGGAGACCCAGTACTTC. As protein: CASSYSGETQYF.

This clonotype was seen at least ten times. This chain joins TRBV29-1 and TRBJ1-2; a weak D match, TRBD1 (5 bases). Germline CDR1 SQVTM, CDR2 ANQGSEA. The V gene lost 2 bases and the J gene lost 4 bases, with 20 bases spanning the gap. The CDR3 covers 16 residues. This CDR3 is CSVEPREGRRVYGYTF. CDR3 nucleotide sequence: TGCAGCGTTGAACCCCGGGAGGGGAGGAGGGTCTATGGCTACACCTTC.

The chain combines TRBV19 with TRBJ2-2, with D possibly matching TRBD1 (5 bases). Germline-derived CDR1 and CDR2 are LNHDA and SQIVND (reference sequence). V lost 5 bases to trimming and J lost 4 bases, with 14 bases between them. The CDR3 totals 15 residues. The DNA for the CDR3 is TGTGCCAGTAGTGCGACAGAATTTTCCACCGGGGAGCTGTTTTTT. As protein: CASSATEFSTGELFF. The full variable domain, with the rest looked up from reference TRBV19 and TRBJ2-2, is DGGITQSPKYLFRKEGQNVTLSCEQNLNHDAMYWYRQDPGQGLRLIYYSQIVNDFQKGDIAEGYSVSREKKESFPLTVTSAQKNPTAFYLCASSATEFSTGELFFGEGSRLTVL.

This clonotype was detected ten times or more. V is TRBV3-1 and J is TRBJ2-7; perhaps TRBD1 as D (6 bases). Germline-derived CDR1 and CDR2 are LGHDT and YNNKEL (reference sequence). CDR3 size: 14 residues. Trimming pared 1 base from V and 4 bases from J, leaving 11 bases between. CDR3 nucleotide sequence: TGTGCCAGCAGCCAAGCGGCACAGGGATACGAGCAGTACTTC. Protein: CASSQAAQGYEQYF.

This chain uses TRBV7-2 with TRBJ1-2; no firm D call. The CDR3 is made up of 15 amino acids. The V and J ends lost 7 bases and 9 bases respectively, with 24 bases between them. The germline CDR1 and CDR2 sequences are SGHTA and FQGNSA. As DNA, the CDR3 is TGTGCCAGCACCCCACTCCCGACGAGCAGGCATTGCTACACCTTC. Amino acids: CASTPLPTSRHCYTF.

This clonotype has a count of ten or more. V and J are TRBV6-5 and TRBJ1-4; D unclear. Germline CDR1 MNHEY, CDR2 SVGAGI. The CDR3 is 15 amino acids. Trimming removed 5 bases at V and 3 bases at J, with 13 bases between. The CDR3 nucleotides are TGTGCCAGCAGTGGGGATCTAGGTCCTAATGAAAAACTGTTTTTT. It translates to CASSGDLGPNEKLFF.

This chain connects TRBV11-3 to TRBJ1-5; a weak D match, TRBD1 (5 bases). V was pared by 6 bases and J by 3 bases, with 15 bases between. There are 15 residues in the CDR3. Germline CDR1 reads SGHNT; CDR2 reads YENEEA. The CDR3 bases are TGTGCCAGCAGTCGTCTCGGGGGACTCAATCAGCCCCAGCATTTT. Protein sequence: CASSRLGGLNQPQHF.

The chain links TRBV20-1 to TRBJ1-4; a weak D match, TRBD1 (6 bases). The CDR3 totals 13 residues. The ends were cut back, 5 bases at V and 12 bases at J, with 19 bases in the middle. The germline V gene has CDR1 DFQATT and CDR2 SNEGSKA (reference sequence). The CDR3 spells CSADGGRNNQLFF. CDR3 nucleotides: TGCAGTGCTGATGGGGGCAGAAACAATCAACTGTTTTTT.

The genes are TRBV20-1 and TRBJ2-5; tentative D call: TRBD2 (5 bases). The germline V gene encodes CDR1 DFQATT and CDR2 SNEGSKA (reference sequence). V was cut by 3 bases and J by 5 bases, with 10 bases left in between. The CDR3 covers 12 residues. The CDR3 reads CSASKGGETQYF. For the CDR3, the DNA is TGCAGTGCTAGTAAGGGCGGGGAGACCCAGTACTTC.

In regard to this clonotype: Germline is not matched at one junction end, which may reflect a read error. The chain uses TRBV15 and TRBJ1-1; D uncertain. Germline CDR1 LNHNV, CDR2 YYDKDF (reference sequence). The CDR3 totals 13 residues. The CDR3 DNA sequence: TGTGCCACCAGCGGAGATATGAACACTGAAGCTTTCTTT. It translates to CATSGDMNTEAFF.